What follows are 13 T cell receptor beta chains derived from one specimen sequenced in a study of shared clonotypes between healthy human individuals. Profiled with immunoSEQ multiplex PCR; TCRdb holds only in-frame clones, not every one. The sample holds about 680,000 clones, 60% to 80% seen once. Sequencing was done on a sample of memory CD4+ T cells sorted from blood. Subset of the sample: CD45RA-negative fraction. Receptors originate from a woman aged 25 to 39 in good health.

J is TRBJ2-5 and V is TRBV5-1; tentatively, D is TRBD1 (6 bases). V shed 4 bases and J shed 2 bases, with 9 bases lying between them. CDR1 is SGHRS and CDR2 is YFSETQ in the germline V gene. CDR3 size: 13 residues. This CDR3 reads CASSPRGQETQYF. CDR3 bases: TGCGCCAGCAGCCCCAGGGGTCAAGAGACCCAGTACTTC.

J is TRBJ2-5 and V is TRBV20-1, with 7 bases matching TRBD2. Trimming at V came to 4 bases and at J to 6 bases, leaving 2 bases not matched to a gene. Germline V gene lookup returns CDR1 DFQATT and CDR2 SNEGSKA (reference sequence). This CDR3 has 11 residues. The CDR3 nucleotides are TGCAGTGCTAACGGGAGGAAGACCCAGTACTTC. This translates into CSANGRKTQYF.

The rearrangement uses TRBV2 and TRBJ1-2; a possible D gene is TRBD1 (5 bases). Trimming took 8 bases from V and 0 from J, leaving 13 bases between them. Germline V gene data show CDR1 as SNHLY and CDR2 as FYNNEI. The CDR3 contains 14 residues. The CDR3 spells CASGERGTNYGYTF. In nucleotides, the CDR3 is TGTGCCAGCGGAGAGAGGGGAACTAACTATGGCTACACCTTC.

This rearrangement joins TRBV5-1 to TRBJ1-2, with D uncertain. The germline V gene encodes CDR1 SGHRS and CDR2 YFSETQ. The V and J ends lost 3 bases and 6 bases respectively, with 9 bases between them. The CDR3 length is 12 residues. The CDR3 region has the DNA TGCGCCAGCAGCTCCCGTCAGGATGGCTACACCTTC. This encodes CASSSRQDGYTF.

The table lists this clone with a count of one. This chain joins TRBV5-6 and TRBJ2-7, with 8 bases aligning to TRBD2. Germline V gene lookup returns CDR1 SGHDT and CDR2 YYEEEE. This CDR3 contains 14 residues. V lost 4 bases, J lost 6 bases, and 9 bases stayed unmatched. The CDR3: CASSRWTSRPEQYF. The CDR3 DNA is TGTGCCAGCAGCCGATGGACTAGCAGGCCCGAGCAGTACTTC.

CDR3 in amino acids: CASSLDRGDEKLFF. As DNA, the CDR3 is TGTGCCAGCAGCTTGGACAGAGGGGATGAAAAACTGTTTTTT. The V call is TRBV7-9, the J call TRBJ1-4; D perhaps matches TRBD1 (6 bases). The CDR3 loop spans 14 amino acids. CDR1 is SEHNR and CDR2 is FQNEAQ in the germline V gene (reference sequence). V was clipped by 3 bases and J by 6 bases, with 11 bases between them.

The DNA of the CDR3 is TGTGCCAGCAGTGAAGAGGGCTACGAGCAGTACTTC. This codes for CASSEEGYEQYF. This chain joins TRBV2 and TRBJ2-7; D uncertain. The CDR3 sequence is 12 residues long. Germline lookup yields CDR1 SNHLY and CDR2 FYNNEI. V was shortened by 1 base and J by 3 bases, with 4 bases between the two germline ends.

This clone has a count of ten or more. V is TRBV6-1 and J is TRBJ2-1, with TRBD1 matching over 7 bases. V shed 2 bases, J shed 1 base, and the junction held 2 bases outside the gene matches. Germline assignment: CDR1 MNHNS and CDR2 SASEGT. This CDR3 comprises 15 residues. Here the CDR3 reads CASSETGVSYNEQFF. As DNA, the CDR3 is TGTGCCAGCAGTGAAACAGGGGTATCCTACAATGAGCAGTTCTTC.

The CDR3 DNA is TGCAGTGCTAGCGGGCGGCTTGAGCAGTACTTC. Its translation is CSASGRLEQYF. The V gene is TRBV20-1, the J gene TRBJ2-7; D uncertain. The V gene's germline CDR1 is DFQATT and CDR2 SNEGSKA (reference sequence). The V and J ends lost 3 bases and 7 bases respectively, with 10 bases between them. The CDR3 has 11 amino acids.

V usage is TRBV4-1 and J usage is TRBJ2-5; TRBD1 matches 8 bases. Germline CDR1 reads MGHRA; CDR2 reads YSYEKL. The CDR3 has 18 residues. V shed 4 bases and J 4 bases; nucleotides not matched to a gene: 17. The CDR3 nucleotides are TGCGCCAGCAGCCTCACGGCAGGGGGCAGGGGGCGTGGAGAGACCCAGTACTTC. Translation gives CASSLTAGGRGRGETQYF.

The CDR3 DNA reads TGTGCCAGCGGGAGACAGAGCTCTGGAAACACCATATATTTT. Residues: CASGRQSSGNTIYF. J is TRBJ1-3 and V is TRBV6-6, with TRBD1 as a possible D gene (5 bases). The CDR3 length is 14 residues. Deletions cut 8 bases from V and 0 bases from J, with 11 bases between. CDR1 is MNHNY, CDR2 SVGAGI, per germline (reference sequence).

The V and J genes are TRBV14 and TRBJ2-4; D gene ambiguous. CDR3 length equals 14 residues. V lost 3 bases and J 1 base, leaving 7 bases between the germline ends. Germline lookup yields CDR1 SGHDN and CDR2 FVKESK. Here the CDR3 DNA reads TGTGCCAGCAGCCACAGGACCGCCAAAAACATTCAGTACTTC. This sequence encodes CASSHRTAKNIQYF. The whole variable domain, remainder taken from reference TRBV14 and TRBJ2-4, is EAGVTQFPSHSVIEKGQTVTLRCDPISGHDNLYWYRRVMGKEIKFLLHFVKESKQDESGMPNNRFLAERTGGTYSTLKVQPAELEDSGVYFCASSHRTAKNIQYFGAGTRLSVL.

This rearrangement joins TRBV27 to TRBJ2-5, with 8 bases matching TRBD1. The J call may be incorrect, as the DNA end agrees better with TRBJ2-7. Germline V CDR1 and CDR2: MNHEY, SMNVEV (reference sequence). The CDR3 runs to 14 residues. CDR3 sequence reads: CASSRTGSSYEQYF. The CDR3 bases are TGTGCCAGCAGTCGGACAGGGAGCTCCTACGAGCAGTACTTC.